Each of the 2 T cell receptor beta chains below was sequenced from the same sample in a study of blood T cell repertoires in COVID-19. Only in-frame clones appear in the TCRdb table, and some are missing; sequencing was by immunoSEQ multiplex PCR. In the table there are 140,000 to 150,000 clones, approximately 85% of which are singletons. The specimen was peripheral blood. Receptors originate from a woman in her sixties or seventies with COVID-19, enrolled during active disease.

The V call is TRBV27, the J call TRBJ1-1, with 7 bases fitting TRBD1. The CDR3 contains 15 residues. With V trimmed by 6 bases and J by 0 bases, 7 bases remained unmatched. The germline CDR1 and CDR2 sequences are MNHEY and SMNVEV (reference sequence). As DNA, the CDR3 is TGTGCCAGCAGGGTGACCGGGACAGTGAACACTGAAGCTTTCTTT. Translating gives CASRVTGTVNTEAFF.

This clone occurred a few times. The CDR3 protein is CASSPFELGGTEAFF. DNA of the CDR3: TGCGCCAGCAGCCCCTTTGAACTGGGAGGCACTGAAGCTTTCTTT. The chain is built from TRBV4-1 and TRBJ1-1, with D unclear. Germline CDR1 MGHRA, CDR2 YSYEKL. With 4 bases removed from V and 4 bases from J, the gap between germline ends came to 16 bases. This CDR3 comprises 15 residues.